A selection of T cell receptor beta chains follows, all from one sample in a study of T cell repertoires in aging, cancer and after chemotherapy. In TCRdb, the multiplex PCR reads were re-called with MiXCR into one record per CDR3 protein. The sample includes around 12,000 distinct CDR3 sequences, around 20% of them seen just once. The sample was blood. These receptors all come from a human donor in good health. The CDR3 runs from the conserved cysteine through the conserved F or W.

V gene	J gene	CDR3 protein
TRBV29-1	TRBJ2-3	CSATSGGDTQYF
TRBV6-1	TRBJ2-3	CASSESPSGWGDTQYF
TRBV7-2	TRBJ2-1	CASSGPGGGQSSYNEQFF
TRBV19	TRBJ1-1	CASIDRDRGGTEAFF
TRBV6-4	TRBJ1-2	CASSGPNRGVYGYTF
TRBV7-3	TRBJ1-1	CASTNGPGGGTEAFF
TRBV12-3/TRBV12-4	TRBJ1-6	CASIGTGISPLHF
TRBV6-4	TRBJ2-3	CASSSGGTDTQYF
TRBV4-2	TRBJ1-6	CASGREAPSYNSPLHF
TRBV5-4	TRBJ1-6	CASSPRDRVNSPLHF
TRBV21-1	TRBJ1-2	CASSIPRDLYGYTF
TRBV6-5	TRBJ2-7	CASSTPQEQYF
TRBV23-1	TRBJ2-5	CASSPPFGGRTQYF
TRBV6-5	TRBJ2-7	CASSLGGPYEQYF
TRBV5-6	TRBJ1-1	CASSFSVNTEAFF
TRBV12-3/TRBV12-4	TRBJ1-2	CASSVRQGGLYGYTF
TRBV12-3/TRBV12-4	TRBJ2-2	CASHPYTGELFF
TRBV6-4	TRBJ2-7	CASSTGRTSYEQYF
TRBV19	TRBJ1-1	CASRIGQVGNTEAFF
TRBV27	TRBJ1-2	CASSLSAGAGGRGYTF
TRBV7-3	TRBJ2-7	CASSFPGGPNEQYF
TRBV6-4	TRBJ2-3	CASSEGTSGTDTQYF
TRBV20-1	TRBJ1-6	CSAREGQGGSPLHF
TRBV19	TRBJ2-7	CASSEQGSYEQYF
TRBV7-2	TRBJ2-1	CASSLSGQGAWYEQFF
TRBV5-4	TRBJ1-1	CASSLRGDTEAFF
TRBV4-3	TRBJ2-1	CASSGNPFGYNEQFF
TRBV15	TRBJ2-1	CATSRTWGFYNEQFF
TRBV24-1	TRBJ2-3	CATSGPDRAQYF
TRBV5-4	TRBJ2-2	CASSLKGHNTGELFF
TRBV29-1	TRBJ2-6	CSVEEGPPSGANVLTF
TRBV6-5	TRBJ1-6	CARSPSGGDNSPLHF
TRBV7-2	TRBJ2-7	CASSLPGGGSYEQYF
TRBV30	TRBJ2-2	CAWSVSGGETGELFF
TRBV5-4	TRBJ1-6	CASSLTAGRNSPLHF
TRBV10-3	TRBJ1-2	CAATPAADYGYTF
TRBV27	TRBJ2-1	CASSSRLARNEQFF
TRBV6-4	TRBJ2-1	CASSEQGDHNEQFF
TRBV5-1	TRBJ1-1	CASSLAAHNTEAFF
TRBV25-1	TRBJ1-2	CASSPAGGKGYTF
TRBV4-3	TRBJ1-5	CASSQDPQGAINQPQHF